This TCR beta chain originates from a study of cytomegalovirus exposure and HLA in healthy donors. The overall study: Assignment to the Caucasian-associated ancestry cluster applied to roughly 80% of the approximately 390 genotyped donors.

Researchers ran the PCR with 60 Vbeta and 13 Jbeta primers. Some clones are missing from TCRdb's copy, which holds only in-frame ones; the method was immunoSEQ multiplex PCR. The table shows 95,000 to 150,000 clones, with 65% to 90% occurring only once. Only one count was recorded for this clone. Trimming removed 6 bases from V and 5 bases from J; junction bases left unmatched: 7. The length of the CDR3 is 14 residues. Germline CDR1 and CDR2: MNHNS and SASEGT. The sequenced sample consisted of PBMCs. The chain couples TRBV6-1 to TRBJ2-3, with 8 positions matching TRBD1. The source is a woman aged 35 to 49 in good health and CMV-seronegative. CDR3 DNA sequence: TGTGCCAGCAGCCGGACAGGGCTCGAAGATACGCAGTATTTT. This translates into CASSRTGLEDTQYF.